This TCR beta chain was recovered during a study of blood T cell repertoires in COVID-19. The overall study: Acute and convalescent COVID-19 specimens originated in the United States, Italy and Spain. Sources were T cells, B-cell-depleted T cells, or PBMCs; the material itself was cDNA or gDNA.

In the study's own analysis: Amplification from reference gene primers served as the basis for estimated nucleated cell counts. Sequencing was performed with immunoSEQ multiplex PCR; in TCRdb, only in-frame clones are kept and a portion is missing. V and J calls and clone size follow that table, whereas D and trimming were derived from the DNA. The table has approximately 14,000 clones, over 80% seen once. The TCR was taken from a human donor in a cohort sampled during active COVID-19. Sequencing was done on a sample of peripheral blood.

The CDR3 here is CASSIDPSGGLEQYF. Written as DNA, the CDR3 is TGTGCCAGTAGTATAGATCCTAGCGGGGGACTCGAGCAGTACTTC. The rearrangement links TRBV19 to TRBJ2-7; 10 bases match TRBD2. Losses at the gene ends were 0 bases for V and 6 bases for J; bases not matched to a gene: 5. Germline V gives CDR1 LNHDA, CDR2 SQIVND (reference sequence). The CDR3 consists of 15 residues.